This TCR beta chain stems from a study of shared clonotypes between healthy human individuals. The data were produced by immunoSEQ multiplex PCR, yet TCRdb's version contains in-frame clones alone and is incomplete. The data contain about 490,000 clones, 60% to 80% of them singletons. Trimming removed 1 base from V and 5 bases from J, with 12 bases in between. The CDR3 is 14 amino acids. Germline lookup yields CDR1 SGHRS and CDR2 YFSETQ. The sequence derives from a woman aged 40 to 50 in good health. Some clones in this sample may be carry-over from other donors' samples. V and J are TRBV5-1 and TRBJ2-5; D might be TRBD1 (6 bases). Sequencing was carried out using PBMCs. The CDR3 protein is CASSLMTQGETQYF. CDR3 nucleotide sequence: TGCGCCAGCAGCTTGATGACCCAGGGGGAGACCCAGTACTTC.